This T cell receptor (beta chain) was sequenced during a study of blood T cell repertoires in COVID-19. The germline V gene has CDR1 SGHNT and CDR2 YYREEE (reference sequence). There are 15 residues in the CDR3. Trimming cost V 6 bases and J 4 bases, with 18 bases left between them. Generated by immunoSEQ multiplex PCR, the TCRdb table keeps only in-frame clones and is missing some. The sample records 200,000 to 300,000 clones, about 82% being singletons. This rearrangement joins TRBV5-4 to TRBJ2-3; TRBD2 might be the D (6 bases). The receptor's source is a man aged 50-59 years with COVID-19, enrolled during active disease. The sample was peripheral blood. The CDR3 DNA follows: TGTGCCAGCACCTCCCTCGGGGGATATTCAGATACGCAGTATTTT. Protein: CASTSLGGYSDTQYF.